This T cell receptor beta chain was sequenced during a study of blood T cell repertoires in COVID-19. Study-wide background: Donors in the United States, Italy and Spain gave samples during acute or convalescent COVID-19. The analysed material was cDNA or gDNA that came from T cells, B-cell-depleted T cells, or PBMCs.

In the original analysis: Scientists estimated how many nucleated cells there were by amplifying reference gene primers. Sequenced by immunoSEQ multiplex PCR; TCRdb stores in-frame clones only, minus some. V and J calls and clone size follow that table, whereas D and trimming were derived from the DNA. The repertoire holds some 150,000 clones, with 86% as singletons. V dropped 2 bases and J dropped 8; count of bases not matched to a gene: 9. The germline V gene has CDR1 SGDLS and CDR2 YYNGEE. This CDR3 comprises 15 residues. Material for sequencing was peripheral blood. The sequence derives from a woman aged 80 or over in a cohort sampled during active or convalescent COVID-19. This chain joins TRBV9 and TRBJ2-1, with TRBD2 matching 8 bases. The DNA for the CDR3 is TGTGCCAGCAGCGTCGAGCGGGGGCCCGGCGATGAGCAGTTCTTC. Translated, it gives CASSVERGPGDEQFF.